A selection of T cell receptor beta chains follows, all from one sample in a study of blood T cell repertoires in COVID-19. Libraries were prepared by immunoSEQ multiplex PCR; TCRdb keeps only in-frame clonotypes and omits some of them. The table shows 250,000 or so clones, with approximately 85% occurring only once. Sequenced: PBMCs or T cells enriched from blood (not recorded which). The origin of the receptors is a woman in her forties or fifties who had recovered from COVID-19. CDR3s include the opening cysteine and the closing phenylalanine or tryptophan. The D gene is left open where the match is weak. Clone size is stated in some rows and not others, as once, few, many or a class when expanded.

TRBV29-1	.	.	TRBJ1-2	TGCAGCGTTAAGAAGGCAGACAGATCGAACTATGGCTACACCTTC	CSVKKADRSNYGYTF
TRBV7-2	TRBD1	.	TRBJ1-1	TGTGCCAGCAGCTTAGAACGGGACAGGGGAGAAGCTTTCTTT	CASSLERDRGEAFF
TRBV9	.	.	TRBJ2-3	TGTGCCAGCAGCGTAGCCGGTAGCACAGATACGCAGTATTTT	CASSVAGSTDTQYF
TRBV12-3/TRBV12-4	.	.	TRBJ1-2	TGTGCCAGCAGTTTCCAGTTCGGGTACACCTTC	CASSFQFGYTF
TRBV4-2	TRBD2	.	TRBJ2-1	TGTGCCAGCAGCCAAGATTCGGCGGGAGGGCCTGAGGGTGAGCAGTTCTTC	CASSQDSAGGPEGEQFF
TRBV6-5	TRBD2	.	TRBJ2-7	TGTGCCGAGGCCTCGGGGGGGGCCGGAGAGCAGTACTTC	CAEASGGAGEQYF
TRBV9	.	once	TRBJ1-6	TGTGCCAGCAGCGTACAGGGGATTAATTCACCCCTCCACTTT	CASSVQGINSPLHF
TRBV18	TRBD1	.	TRBJ2-6	TGTGCCAGCTCAAGGACAGGGGGTTTTGGGGCCAACGTCCTGACTTTC	CASSRTGGFGANVLTF
TRBV11-2	TRBD1	.	TRBJ1-2	TGTGCCAGCAGCTTAGGGACAGGGTATGGCTACACCTTC	CASSLGTGYGYTF
TRBV6-5	.	.	TRBJ1-4	TGTGCCAGCAGTTCGGGGGGCGGAGAAAAACTGTTTTTT	CASSSGGGEKLFF
TRBV19	.	.	TRBJ2-5	TGTGCCAGCAAAATAACCTACTCTTCTGAGACCCAGTACTTC	CASKITYSSETQYF
TRBV27	TRBD1	.	TRBJ2-6	TGTGCCAGCCGGACAGGGCATGGGTCTGGGGCCAACGTCCTGACTTTC	CASRTGHGSGANVLTF
TRBV15	TRBD2	.	TRBJ2-3	TGTGCCACCAGCAGAGGCGGGGGTAGCACAGATACGCAGTATTTT	CATSRGGGSTDTQYF
TRBV6-2/TRBV6-3	TRBD1	.	TRBJ2-1	TGTGCCAGCAGCAGCTTGCGGGACAGGGACTATGGTGAGCAGTTCTTC	CASSSLRDRDYGEQFF
TRBV18	TRBD1	.	TRBJ2-1	TGTGCCAGCTCACCTTCGGACAGGCCAAATGAGCAGTTCTTC	CASSPSDRPNEQFF
TRBV19	.	few	TRBJ1-5	TGTGCCAGTAGTATAGTTACGGTCAATCAGCCCCAGCATTTT	CASSIVTVNQPQHF
TRBV4-3	.	.	TRBJ2-7	TGCGCCAGCAGCCAAGATGTAGGGCAGGGCGCCTACGAGCAGTACTTC	CASSQDVGQGAYEQYF
TRBV7-9	.	.	TRBJ1-1	TGTGCCAGCAGCTGGACAGTAAACACTGAAGCTTTCTTT	CASSWTVNTEAFF
TRBV5-6	.	.	TRBJ2-5	TGTGCCAGCAGCTTTCCCACAGGACAAGAGACCCAGTACTTC	CASSFPTGQETQYF
TRBV2	TRBD1	once	TRBJ2-6	TGTGCCAGACGACAGGGGAACCTCTCTGGGGCCAACGTCCTGACTTTC	CARRQGNLSGANVLTF
TRBV7-2	TRBD1	.	TRBJ1-2	TGTGCCAGCTACTCTTACGTGGCAGGGGGCAAATATGGCTACACCTTC	CASYSYVAGGKYGYTF
TRBV5-1	TRBD1	once	TRBJ1-6	TGCGCCAGCAGCTTGGCCCTGGGGAGACAGGGAGCATCACCCCTCCACTTT	CASSLALGRQGASPLHF
TRBV19	TRBD1	.	TRBJ1-2	TGTGCCAGTAGTATAGATCGGGACAGCACCTACACCTTC	CASSIDRDSTYTF
TRBV7-9	TRBD2	.	TRBJ2-1	TGTGCCAGCAGCCTACTAGCGGGGGAGCCCTACAATGAGCAGTTCTTC	CASSLLAGEPYNEQFF
TRBV5-5	.	.	TRBJ2-2	TGTGCCAGCAGCTTGGCCCGGGCGAACACCGGGGAGCTGTTTTTT	CASSLARANTGELFF
TRBV7-9	.	.	TRBJ1-1	TGTGCCAGCAGCTTAGTCCAGCCTCAGGGATCTATAGCTTTCTTT	CASSLVQPQGSIAFF
TRBV5-4	TRBD2	.	TRBJ2-1	TGTGCCAGCAGCTTGCTACTAGCGGACAATGAGCAGTTCTTC	CASSLLLADNEQFF
TRBV19	.	.	TRBJ2-7	TGTGCCAGTCGGGACAAAACTACCTACGAGCAGTACTTC	CASRDKTTYEQYF
TRBV7-2	.	.	TRBJ2-1	TGTGCCAGCAGCATCCGGGACATAGAGCAGTTCTTC	CASSIRDIEQFF
TRBV28	.	few	TRBJ2-1	TGTGCCAGCAGTCTCAGGGAACCCAATGAGCAGTTCTTC	CASSLREPNEQFF
TRBV4-3	TRBD1	.	TRBJ2-7	TGCGCCAGCAGCCAAGATGAGACAGGGGCATACGAGCAGTACTTC	CASSQDETGAYEQYF
TRBV5-1	TRBD1	.	TRBJ2-5	TGCGCCAGCAGCTTGGCCGGGACAGGGAGCGCAAGGTACCAAGAGACCCAGTACTTC	CASSLAGTGSARYQETQYF
TRBV12-3/TRBV12-4	.	.	TRBJ2-1	TGTGCCAGCAGAGAACTAGTGAATGAGCAGTTCTTC	CASRELVNEQFF
TRBV5-4	.	.	TRBJ2-1	TGTGCCAGCAGCCCGAAGGGGACCGGCGGGATCTACAATGAGCAGTTCTTC	CASSPKGTGGIYNEQFF
TRBV7-2	.	few	TRBJ1-5	TGTGCCAGCAGCTTATCGTGGGAGTGGGATCAGCCCCAGCATTTT	CASSLSWEWDQPQHF
TRBV27	.	.	TRBJ2-5	TGTGCCAGCAGTTTCAAAGGACAACAAGAGACCCAGTACTTC	CASSFKGQQETQYF
TRBV18	TRBD2	.	TRBJ2-1	TGTGCCAGCTCACCACAGCGGGAGAAATTCGATGAGCAGTTCTTC	CASSPQREKFDEQFF
TRBV6-5	.	.	TRBJ2-7	TGTGCCAGCAGTTACCGGACGGAGGCGTCCTACGAGCAGTACTTC	CASSYRTEASYEQYF
TRBV19	TRBD1	.	TRBJ2-1	TGTGCCAGTAGTAAACCCCGGGACAGGGGCCCTGAGCAGTTCTTC	CASSKPRDRGPEQFF
TRBV6-1	TRBD1	.	TRBJ1-4	TGTGCCAGCAGTAAAGGGACAGGGAGGCCTAATGAAAAACTGTTTTTT	CASSKGTGRPNEKLFF
TRBV4-3	.	.	TRBJ1-2	TGCGCCAGCAGCCTCAACACACAGGGTCGGTATGGCTACACCTTC	CASSLNTQGRYGYTF
TRBV11-3	TRBD1	.	TRBJ2-7	TGTGCCAGCAGCTTATCGGTACAGGGGGCCGCCTCCTACGAGCAGTACTTC	CASSLSVQGAASYEQYF
TRBV11-3	TRBD1	few	TRBJ1-2	TGTGCCAGCAGCCAAAAACCCGACAGGGTAACTAACTATGGCTACACCTTC	CASSQKPDRVTNYGYTF
TRBV4-1	TRBD2	.	TRBJ2-1	TGCGCCAGCAGCCTGGGACTAGCGGGAGGGCCTCACAATGAGCAGTTCTTC	CASSLGLAGGPHNEQFF
TRBV5-4	TRBD1	.	TRBJ1-1	TGTGCCAGCAGCTTGGCCGTGACAGGGATGAATGAAGCTTTCTTT	CASSLAVTGMNEAFF
TRBV18	TRBD2	.	TRBJ2-7	TGTGCCAGCTCACCACCGGCGGGAGGAGACGAGCAGTACTTC	CASSPPAGGDEQYF
TRBV7-8	TRBD1	few	TRBJ1-1	TGTGCCAGCAGCGTCGACAGGGGCGGTGGAGCTTTCTTT	CASSVDRGGGAFF
TRBV9	.	few	TRBJ2-2	TGTGCCAGCAGCGCCGCCTCAGTAGCCGCCGGGGAGCTGTTTTTT	CASSAASVAAGELFF
TRBV12-5	.	few	TRBJ1-4	TGTGCTAGTGGTCCAGGGGCTAATGAAAAACTGTTTTTT	CASGPGANEKLFF
TRBV18	TRBD1	.	TRBJ1-4	TGTGCCAGCTCACCAGGGACAGGTAGTGAAAAACTGTTTTTT	CASSPGTGSEKLFF
TRBV5-5	.	.	TRBJ2-7	TGTGCCAGCAGCGGACGGGCTGGCCAGGGTAGCTACGAGCAGTACTTC	CASSGRAGQGSYEQYF
TRBV19	.	few	TRBJ1-5	TGTGCCAGTAGTCCCCGAGGACAGTCGACTGAGAGCAATCAGCCCCAGCATTTT	CASSPRGQSTESNQPQHF